Described below is a single T cell receptor (beta chain) sequence and its context. This clone has a single count. No antigen is known for it. No much larger clone exists at a distance of one base, and base qualities are not known. TCR CDR3 regions were amplified from genomic DNA by multiplex PCR using the deep immunoSEQ assay. For each cell subset, the extracted genomic DNA was distributed evenly across all wells of several immunoSEQ 96-well plates, and each plate served as one replicate. For sorted subsets, 150 to 200 ng genomic DNA, equal to 30,000 to 35,000 T cell genomes, was loaded into each replicate PCR. The purified libraries were quantified using a Qubit 3.0 fluorometer, sized with a Bioanalyzer 2100, and then quantified again using the KAPA Library Quantification kit. Every immunoSEQ 96-well plate was sequenced on a dedicated single-read 150-cycle Illumina NextSeq 550 flow cell. The authors' analysis ran thus. Because only junctional sequences without quality scores were contained in the immunoSEQ output, filtering matching that applied to full-length reads could not be performed. To assign V/J genes and CDR3, sequences were annotated against IMGT germline references using PyIR, a Python wrapper for IgBLAST v1.9. Any read was removed if the V/J assignment was weak (E-value above 1e-6), the CDR3 was missing, or the read contained stop codons, out-of-frame junctions, or ambiguous translated residues. V3J clonotypes were defined as sequences sharing an identical inferred V gene, J gene, and CDR3 amino acid sequence. The percentage overlap between two repertoires was calculated by dividing the number of shared unique clonotypes by the size of the smaller repertoire. Richness of each repertoire was evaluated using RTK rarefaction, the Chao1 estimator, and Recon v2.1 estimates of unobserved clonotypes. Generation probabilities for all TCRbeta clonotypes obtained by the gDNA method from a few donors were computed using OLGA. TCRdb took over this immuneACCESS table, retaining in-frame rearrangements with V and J assigned. Such tables are incomplete; in checked studies, under half of the missing clones stem from an unresolved V gene, and the remainder is unexplained. V and J calls plus clone size are reproduced from that table; the DNA served to infer D and trimming. The sample contains 1.6 million or so clones, approximately 98.5% of them found a single time. About 0.4% of the sample rests with the top ten.

The sample is drawn from a study of shared clonotypes between healthy human individuals (TCRdb year 2020). About the study as a whole: The cohort included three men and a couple of women between 18 and 49 years of age. For each donor, three plates each were used for CD4 naive and CD4 memory, two plates were used for CD8 naive, and one plate was used for CD8 memory. The study deeply sequenced blood TCR repertoires of five healthy adults to estimate repertoire size and the extent of clonotype sharing between individuals. To increase sequencing depth and limit assay-specific biases, different laboratories used diverse techniques to prepare libraries and sequence TCR repertoires. Between about 0.85 and 8.9 billion PBMCs per donor were obtained by leukapheresis.

Beyond this particular receptor, the publication reports: When a handful of donors were compared, the shared fraction of clonotypes was about 5.2% for naive CD4, more than 3% for naive CD8, roughly 2.3% for memory CD4, and around 0.4% for memory CD8. The small number of donors limited the genetic and exposure-history diversity represented. Even with the large sequencing depth, rarefaction of the sorted-subset datasets indicated that sequencing was incomplete. Naive subsets generally had larger estimated clonotype richness than memory subsets did. Pairwise subsampling indicated that sequencing depth was expected to affect the degree of clonotype sharing among donors. Compared with non-shared clonotypes, the clonotypes found in all four sorted-subset donors had higher generation probabilities. Sampling was restricted to blood, and TCR repertoires in tissue are likely to differ from TCR repertoires in blood.

The V and J ends are trimmed by 0 bases and 1 base, leaving 13 bases between them. Per the germline V gene, SGDLS is the CDR1 and YYNGEE is the CDR2. The CDR3 sequence holds 16 residues, the cysteine and phenylalanine included. Only CDR3 DNA remains: 48 bases, in frame from the first base. The donors were healthy, HIV-negative adults with no recently reported acute infections or vaccinations. Every donor was a Caucasian adult living in Nashville, Tennessee, USA. Magnetic negative selection was used to enrich CD4+ T cells, after which naive cells were positively selected on CD45RA and the negative fraction became the memory subset. After blood collection by leukapheresis, PBMCs were isolated using Ficoll-Histopaque density gradient centrifugation and then cryopreserved in the vapor phase of liquid nitrogen. Analytical flow cytometry was used to check the purity and quantity of every magnetically sorted T cell population. Each sorted fraction had its genomic DNA isolated and then quantified by UV absorbance on a Nanodrop 2000c.

The chain uses TRBV9 and TRBJ2-5, with no confidently assigned D gene. Sequencing was carried out using naive CD4+ T cells sorted from blood. Sample cell subset or site, as interpreted from the label and publication: CD45RA+ positively selected. The TCR sequence derives from a man aged 25 to 40 in good health. The CDR3 protein is CASSVGVDLSQETQYF. The nucleotide sequence is given as TGTGCCAGCAGCGTAGGGGTAGATTTGAGCCAAGAGACCCAGTACTTC.